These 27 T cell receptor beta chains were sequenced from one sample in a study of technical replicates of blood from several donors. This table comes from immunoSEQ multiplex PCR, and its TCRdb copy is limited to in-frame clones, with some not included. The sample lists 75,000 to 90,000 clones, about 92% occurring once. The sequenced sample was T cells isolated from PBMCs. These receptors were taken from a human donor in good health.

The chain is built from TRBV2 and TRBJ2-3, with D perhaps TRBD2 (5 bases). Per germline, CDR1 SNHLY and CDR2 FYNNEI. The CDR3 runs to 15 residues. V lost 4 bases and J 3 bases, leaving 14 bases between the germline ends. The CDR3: CASSVSGIGTDTQYF. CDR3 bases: TGTGCCAGCAGTGTCTCGGGGATCGGAACAGATACGCAGTATTTT.

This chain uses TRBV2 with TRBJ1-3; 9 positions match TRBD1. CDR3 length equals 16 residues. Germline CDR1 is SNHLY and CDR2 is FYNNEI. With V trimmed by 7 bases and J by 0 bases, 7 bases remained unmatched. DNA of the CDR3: TGTGCCAGCACGCCGAGGGACAGGGCCTCTGGAAACACCATATATTTT. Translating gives CASTPRDRASGNTIYF.

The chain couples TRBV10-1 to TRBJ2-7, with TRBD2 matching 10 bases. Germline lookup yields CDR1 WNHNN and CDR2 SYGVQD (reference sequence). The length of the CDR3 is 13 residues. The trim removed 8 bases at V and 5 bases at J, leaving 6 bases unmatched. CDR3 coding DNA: TGCGCCAGCCAGTTGGGACTAGCGAACGAGCAGTACTTC. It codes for CASQLGLANEQYF.

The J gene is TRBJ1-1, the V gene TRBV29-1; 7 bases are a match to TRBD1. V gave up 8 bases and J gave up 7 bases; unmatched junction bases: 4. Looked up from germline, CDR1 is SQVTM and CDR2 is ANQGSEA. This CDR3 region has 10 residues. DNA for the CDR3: TGCAGCCTAAACAGGGGTGAAGCTTTCTTT. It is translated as CSLNRGEAFF.

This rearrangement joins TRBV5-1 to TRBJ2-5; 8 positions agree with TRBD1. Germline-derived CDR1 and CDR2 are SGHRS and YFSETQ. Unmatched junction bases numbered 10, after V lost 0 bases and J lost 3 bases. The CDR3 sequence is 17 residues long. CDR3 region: CASSLAGLRDRKETQYF. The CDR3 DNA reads TGCGCCAGCAGCTTGGCAGGCCTTCGGGACAGGAAAGAGACCCAGTACTTC.

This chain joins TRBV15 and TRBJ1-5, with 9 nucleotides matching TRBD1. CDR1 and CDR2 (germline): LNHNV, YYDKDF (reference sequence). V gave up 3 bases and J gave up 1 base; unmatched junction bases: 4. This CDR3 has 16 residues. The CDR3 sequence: CATSRGDRDSNQPQHF. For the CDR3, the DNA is TGTGCCACCAGCAGGGGGGACAGGGACAGCAATCAGCCCCAGCATTTT.

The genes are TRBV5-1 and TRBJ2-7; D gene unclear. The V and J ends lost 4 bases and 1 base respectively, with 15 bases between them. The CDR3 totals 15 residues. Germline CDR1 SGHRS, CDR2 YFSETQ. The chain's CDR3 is CASSLGYLESYEQYF. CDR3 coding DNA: TGCGCCAGCAGCCTTGGCTATCTAGAGTCCTACGAGCAGTACTTC.

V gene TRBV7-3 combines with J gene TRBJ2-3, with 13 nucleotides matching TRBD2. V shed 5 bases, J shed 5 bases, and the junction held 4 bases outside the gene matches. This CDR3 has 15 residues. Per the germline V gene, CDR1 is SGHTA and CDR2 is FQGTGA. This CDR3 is CASSAGLAGIDTQYF. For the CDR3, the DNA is TGTGCCAGCAGCGCGGGACTAGCGGGGATAGATACGCAGTATTTT.

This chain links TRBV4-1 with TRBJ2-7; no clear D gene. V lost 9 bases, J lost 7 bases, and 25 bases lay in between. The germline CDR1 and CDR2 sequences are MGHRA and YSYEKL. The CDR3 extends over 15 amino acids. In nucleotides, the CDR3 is TGCGCCAGTTCTTCGGTGGGCAGCCGTCACCCAGAGCAGTACTTC. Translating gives CASSSVGSRHPEQYF.

As DNA, the CDR3 is TGCGCCAGCCCTAGCGGGACCTCCTACAATGAGCAGTTCTTC. Amino acids: CASPSGTSYNEQFF. The gene calls are TRBV10-1 and TRBJ2-1; 9 positions agree with TRBD2. This CDR3 is built from 14 residues. The V segment lost 8 bases and the J segment 0 bases; nucleotides outside the gene matches: 2. Germline values: CDR1 WNHNN, CDR2 SYGVQD (reference sequence).

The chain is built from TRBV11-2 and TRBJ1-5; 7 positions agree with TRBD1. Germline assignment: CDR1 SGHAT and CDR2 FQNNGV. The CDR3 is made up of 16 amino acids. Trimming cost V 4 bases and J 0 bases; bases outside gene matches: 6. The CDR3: CASSSNRGPSNQPQHF. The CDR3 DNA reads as TGTGCCAGCAGCTCCAACAGGGGTCCTAGCAATCAGCCCCAGCATTTT.

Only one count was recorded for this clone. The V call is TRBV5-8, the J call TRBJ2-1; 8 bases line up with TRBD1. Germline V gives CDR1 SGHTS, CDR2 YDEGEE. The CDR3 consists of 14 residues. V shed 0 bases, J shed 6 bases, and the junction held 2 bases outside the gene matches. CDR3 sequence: CASSLGQGPNEQFF. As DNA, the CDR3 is TGTGCCAGCAGCTTGGGACAGGGGCCCAATGAGCAGTTCTTC.

CDR3: CASSLGDRARTEAFF. CDR3 sequence (DNA): TGTGCCAGCAGCCTTGGCGACAGGGCGAGAACTGAAGCTTTCTTT. The chain combines TRBV13 with TRBJ1-1; 7 bases line up with TRBD1. The germline gives CDR1 PRHDT, CDR2 FYEKMQ (reference sequence). The CDR3 contains 15 residues. J was trimmed by 5 bases and V by 5 bases; bases with no gene match: 11.

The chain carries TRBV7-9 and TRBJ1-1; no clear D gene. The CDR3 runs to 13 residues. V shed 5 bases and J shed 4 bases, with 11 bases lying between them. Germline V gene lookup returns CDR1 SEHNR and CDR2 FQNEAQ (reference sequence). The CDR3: CASSPLSGTEAFF. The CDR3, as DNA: TGTGCCAGCAGCCCCCTAAGTGGCACTGAAGCTTTCTTT.

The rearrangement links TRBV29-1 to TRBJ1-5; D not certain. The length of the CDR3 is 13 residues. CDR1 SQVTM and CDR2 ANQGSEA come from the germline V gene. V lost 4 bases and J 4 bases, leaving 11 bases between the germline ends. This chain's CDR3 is CSVALEWNQPQHF. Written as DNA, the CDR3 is TGCAGCGTTGCTCTCGAGTGGAATCAGCCCCAGCATTTT.

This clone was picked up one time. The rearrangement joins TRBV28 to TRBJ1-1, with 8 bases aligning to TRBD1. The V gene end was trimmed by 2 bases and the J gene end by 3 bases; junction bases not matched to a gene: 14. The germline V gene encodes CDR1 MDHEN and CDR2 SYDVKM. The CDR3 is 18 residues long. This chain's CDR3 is CASSLQSAGGGWDTEAFF. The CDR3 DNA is TGTGCCAGCAGTTTACAGTCGGCAGGGGGCGGATGGGACACTGAAGCTTTCTTT. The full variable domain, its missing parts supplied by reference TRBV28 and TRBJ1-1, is DVKVTQSSRYLVKRTGEKVFLECVQDMDHENMFWYRQDPGLGLRLIYFSYDVKMKEKGDIPEGYSVSREKKERFSLILESASTNQTSMYLCASSLQSAGGGWDTEAFFGQGTRLTVV.

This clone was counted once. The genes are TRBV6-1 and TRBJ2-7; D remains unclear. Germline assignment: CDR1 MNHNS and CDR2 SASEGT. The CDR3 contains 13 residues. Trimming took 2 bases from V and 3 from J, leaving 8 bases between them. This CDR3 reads CASSETDRYEQYF. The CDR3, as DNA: TGTGCCAGCAGTGAAACAGACCGCTACGAGCAGTACTTC.

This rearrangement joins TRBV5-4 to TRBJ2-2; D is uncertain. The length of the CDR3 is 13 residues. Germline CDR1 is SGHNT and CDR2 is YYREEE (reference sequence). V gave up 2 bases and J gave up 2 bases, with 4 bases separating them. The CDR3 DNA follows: TGTGCCAGCAGCTTCCAAAACACCGGGGAGCTGTTTTTT. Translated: CASSFQNTGELFF.

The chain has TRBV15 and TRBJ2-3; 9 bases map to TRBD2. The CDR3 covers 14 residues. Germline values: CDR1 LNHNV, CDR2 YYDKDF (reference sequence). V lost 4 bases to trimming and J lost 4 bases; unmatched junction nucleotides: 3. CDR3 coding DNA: TGTGCCACCAGCACGCGGGGGGGCCCAGATACGCAGTATTTT. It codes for CATSTRGGPDTQYF.

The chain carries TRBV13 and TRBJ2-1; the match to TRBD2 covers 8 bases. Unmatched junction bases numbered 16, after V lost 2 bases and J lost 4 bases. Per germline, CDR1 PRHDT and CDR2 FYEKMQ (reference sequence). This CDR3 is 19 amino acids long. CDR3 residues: CASSLSSLKRGGPYNEQFF. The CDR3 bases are TGTGCCAGCAGCTTATCTTCCCTAAAACGGGGGGGACCATACAATGAGCAGTTCTTC.

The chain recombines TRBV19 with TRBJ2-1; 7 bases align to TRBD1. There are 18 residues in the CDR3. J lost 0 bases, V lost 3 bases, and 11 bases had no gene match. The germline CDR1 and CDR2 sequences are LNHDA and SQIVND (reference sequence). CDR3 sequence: CASSIGQGVSSSYNEQFF. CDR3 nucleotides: TGTGCCAGTAGTATTGGGCAGGGGGTTTCGAGCTCCTACAATGAGCAGTTCTTC.

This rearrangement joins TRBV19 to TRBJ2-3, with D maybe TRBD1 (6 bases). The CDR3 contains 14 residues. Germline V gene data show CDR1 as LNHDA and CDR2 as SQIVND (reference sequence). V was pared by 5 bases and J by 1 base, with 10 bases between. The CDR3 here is CASSWTERTDTQYF. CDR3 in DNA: TGTGCCAGTAGTTGGACAGAACGCACAGATACGCAGTATTTT.

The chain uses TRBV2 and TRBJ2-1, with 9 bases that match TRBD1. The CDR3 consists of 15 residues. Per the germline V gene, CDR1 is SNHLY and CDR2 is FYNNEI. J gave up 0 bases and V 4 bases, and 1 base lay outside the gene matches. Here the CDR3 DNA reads TGTGCCAGCAGTGCGGACAGGGGCTCCTACAATGAGCAGTTCTTC. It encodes CASSADRGSYNEQFF.

CDR3 DNA sequence: TGTGCCAGCCGGATGACAGAGAATCAGCCCCAGCATTTT. Its protein product is CASRMTENQPQHF. This sequence joins TRBV25-1 and TRBJ1-5; a weak D match, TRBD1 (5 bases). The CDR3 is 13 residues long. Deletions cut 8 bases from V and 4 bases from J, with 12 bases between. Germline-derived CDR1 and CDR2 are MGHDK and SYGVNS.

The CDR3 DNA reads TGTGCCAGCAGTTATCAGGAAGCCTACAATGAGCAGTTCTTC. This gives the protein CASSYQEAYNEQFF. V gene TRBV27 combines with J gene TRBJ2-1; no reliable D call. Trimming left V 4 bases short and J 2 bases short, with 9 bases between. CDR1 and CDR2 from the germline V gene are MNHEY and SMNVEV (reference sequence). This CDR3 region has 14 residues.

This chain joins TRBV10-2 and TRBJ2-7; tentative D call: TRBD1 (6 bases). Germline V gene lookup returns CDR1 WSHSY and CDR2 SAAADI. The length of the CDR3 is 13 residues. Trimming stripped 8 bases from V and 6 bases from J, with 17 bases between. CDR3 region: CASQDSPFGEQYF. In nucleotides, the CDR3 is TGCGCCAGCCAGGACAGTCCCTTCGGCGAGCAGTACTTC.

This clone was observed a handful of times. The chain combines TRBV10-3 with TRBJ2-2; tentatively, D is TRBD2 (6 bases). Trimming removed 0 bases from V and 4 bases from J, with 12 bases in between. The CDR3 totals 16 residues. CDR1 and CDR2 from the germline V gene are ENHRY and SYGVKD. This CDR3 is CAISESGLGGTGELFF. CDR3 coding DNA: TGTGCCATCAGTGAGTCAGGTCTCGGGGGCACCGGGGAGCTGTTTTTT.